Each of the 26 T cell receptor beta chains below was sequenced from the same sample in a study of shared clonotypes between healthy human individuals. Some clones are missing from TCRdb's copy, which holds only in-frame ones; the method was immunoSEQ multiplex PCR. In the table there are roughly 640,000 clones, less than 85% of which are singletons. Sequences were obtained from memory CD4+ T cells sorted from blood. The subset here: CD45RA-negative fraction. The source is a woman aged 30 to 39 in good health.

This clone has only one observation. The rearrangement joins TRBV28 to TRBJ1-5, with D perhaps matching TRBD1 (5 bases). Germline CDR1 and CDR2: MDHEN and SYDVKM. The ends were cut back, 8 bases at V and 1 base at J, with 12 bases in the middle. This CDR3 region has 14 residues. Here the CDR3 DNA reads TGTGCCAGCGATCAGGGTGGCAGCAATCAGCCCCAGCATTTT. It encodes CASDQGGSNQPQHF.

This clone was counted once. The chain links TRBV5-1 to TRBJ2-7; either TRBD1 or TRBD2 may supply D (5 bases each). There are 14 residues in the CDR3. With 3 bases removed from V and 7 bases from J, the gap between germline ends came to 17 bases. The germline CDR1 and CDR2 sequences are SGHRS and YFSETQ. For the CDR3, the DNA is TGCGCCAGCAGCTACGGGACCAACGGGCGGGAGCAGTACTTC. This translates into CASSYGTNGREQYF. Filled out from reference TRBV5-1 and TRBJ2-7, the complete variable domain reads KAGVTQTPRYLIKTRGQQVTLSCSPISGHRSVSWYQQTPGQGLQFLFEYFSETQRNKGNFPGRFSGRQFSNSRSEMNVSTLELGDSALYLCASSYGTNGREQYFGPGTRLTVT.

This clone was seen more than once but under ten times. The chain carries TRBV27 and TRBJ1-5; the D is unclear. The CDR3 length is 16 residues. Germline CDR1 reads MNHEY; CDR2 reads SMNVEV (reference sequence). The ends were cut back, 5 bases at V and 0 bases at J, with 14 bases in the middle. The CDR3 region is CASSPAYGFSNQPQHF. The CDR3 DNA reads TGTGCCAGCAGTCCGGCGTACGGCTTTAGCAATCAGCCCCAGCATTTT.

The table lists this clone with many counts. Other DNA sequences in the sample encode the same CDR3. The V call is TRBV19, the J call TRBJ1-5; 8 bases match TRBD1. The CDR3 is 17 residues long. Germline CDR1 LNHDA, CDR2 SQIVND (reference sequence). Trimming removed 5 bases from V and 2 bases from J; junction bases left unmatched: 11. The CDR3 DNA reads TGTGCCAGTAGTGAGGGGGGACAGGTTAGAGGCAATCAGCCCCAGCATTTT. The encoded protein is CASSEGGQVRGNQPQHF.

V and J are TRBV7-6 and TRBJ2-7, with D perhaps TRBD1 or TRBD2 (5 bases each). CDR1 and CDR2 from the germline V gene are SGHVS and FNYEAQ. The CDR3 sequence is 16 residues long. Trimming stripped 4 bases from V and 4 bases from J, with 20 bases between. CDR3 in DNA: TGTGCCAGCAGCTCCTTCCCCCGGGGCAGGGTTTACGAGCAGTACTTC. This sequence encodes CASSSFPRGRVYEQYF.

This clone was picked up one time. The chain combines TRBV29-1 with TRBJ2-1; TRBD2 matches 10 bases. In germline, CDR1 is SQVTM, CDR2 ANQGSEA. This CDR3 spans 13 amino acids. With 5 bases clipped from V and 8 bases from J, the junction kept 6 bases outside the gene matches. This CDR3 reads CSVFSGRLYEQFF. The DNA of the CDR3 is TGCAGCGTTTTTAGCGGGAGGTTGTATGAGCAGTTCTTC.

This clone was picked up one time. In the same sample, other DNA sequences code for this CDR3. The rearrangement uses TRBV7-9 and TRBJ1-2, with D perhaps TRBD1 (5 bases). Per the germline V gene, CDR1 is SEHNR and CDR2 is FQNEAQ (reference sequence). CDR3 length equals 14 residues. The V gene lost 0 bases and the J gene lost 4 bases, with 9 bases spanning the gap. The CDR3 spells CASSLAAGGYGYTF. The CDR3 DNA sequence: TGTGCCAGCAGCTTAGCAGCTGGGGGCTATGGCTACACCTTC.

The genes are TRBV27 and TRBJ1-5, with D maybe TRBD1 (5 bases). Germline values: CDR1 MNHEY, CDR2 SMNVEV (reference sequence). The CDR3 covers 15 residues. V gave up 2 bases and J gave up 7 bases, with 15 bases separating them. The CDR3 reads CASSLRQGIQQPQHF. CDR3 DNA: TGTGCCAGCAGTTTACGGCAGGGCATCCAACAGCCCCAGCATTTT.

This clone was counted a single time. The gene calls are TRBV6-6 and TRBJ1-5; 9 nucleotides match TRBD1. The CDR3 length is 15 residues. With 2 bases clipped from V and 7 bases from J, the junction kept 6 bases outside the gene matches. Germline values: CDR1 MNHNY, CDR2 SVGAGI (reference sequence). CDR3 amino acids: CASSYGTGNGQPQHF. In DNA form, the CDR3 reads TGTGCCAGCAGTTACGGGACAGGGAACGGGCAGCCCCAGCATTTT.

This clone was detected a few times. The rearrangement links TRBV25-1 to TRBJ2-5, with no clear D. The CDR3 totals 11 residues. Germline values: CDR1 MGHDK, CDR2 SYGVNS. Between the trimmed V and J ends, which lost 9 bases and 4 bases, there was a span of 9 bases. The CDR3 DNA is TGTGCCAGTACCTCGACAGAGACCCAGTACTTC. It translates to CASTSTETQYF. Looking up the rest from reference TRBV25-1 and TRBJ2-5 gives the full variable domain: EADIYQTPRYLVIGTGKKITLECSQTMGHDKMYWYQQDPGMELHLIHYSYGVNSTEKGDLSSESTVSRIRTEHFPLTLESARPSHTSQYLCASTSTETQYFGPGTRLLVL.

The chain couples TRBV27 to TRBJ2-2, with 12 bases lining up with TRBD2. Trimming took 5 bases from V and 7 from J; bases not matched to a gene: 5. Germline values: CDR1 MNHEY, CDR2 SMNVEV (reference sequence). The CDR3 spans 15 residues. CDR3 sequence: CASSRTSGTNGELFF. The CDR3 DNA reads TGTGCCAGCAGTAGGACTAGCGGGACAAACGGGGAGCTGTTTTTT.

CDR3 region: CASAPLTNEKLFF. For the CDR3, the DNA is TGTGCTAGTGCCCCCCTGACTAATGAAAAACTGTTTTTT. This chain connects TRBV12-5 to TRBJ1-4; D is undetermined. This CDR3 region has 13 residues. Germline V gene sequence: CDR1 LGHNT, CDR2 FRNRAP. The ends were cut back, 7 bases at V and 2 bases at J, with 8 bases in the middle.

The chain has TRBV6-5 and TRBJ1-4; D is possibly TRBD1 (5 bases). The V gene lost 5 bases and the J gene lost 3 bases, with 10 bases spanning the gap. This CDR3 spans 14 amino acids. In germline, CDR1 is MNHEY, CDR2 SVGAGI. The CDR3 DNA follows: TGTGCCAGCAGTGCAGGGTTCGCTAATGAAAAACTGTTTTTT. Translating it yields CASSAGFANEKLFF.

The chain combines TRBV28 with TRBJ2-5; no clear D gene. The CDR3 extends over 14 amino acids. Germline V lookup: CDR1 MDHEN, CDR2 SYDVKM. The germline V and J ends were trimmed by 5 bases and 1 base, with 11 bases remaining between them. The CDR3 region is CASSVPFRQETQYF. CDR3 DNA sequence: TGTGCCAGCAGTGTCCCCTTCCGCCAAGAGACCCAGTACTTC.

In this sample, this clone turned up once. Distinct nucleotide sequences in the sample also encode this CDR3. The V call is TRBV18, the J call TRBJ1-5; no definite D call. Between the trimmed V and J ends, which lost 4 bases and 1 base, there was a span of 5 bases. This CDR3 contains 13 residues. Germline CDR1 is KGHSH and CDR2 is LQKENI. The CDR3 reads CASSLQSNQPQHF. DNA for the CDR3: TGTGCCAGCTCACTTCAGAGCAATCAGCCCCAGCATTTT.

This sequence joins TRBV5-6 and TRBJ1-2; TRBD1 matches 10 bases. J lost 8 bases, V lost 3 bases, and 10 bases had no gene match. Looked up from germline, CDR1 is SGHDT and CDR2 is YYEEEE. The CDR3 loop spans 15 amino acids. The CDR3 protein is CASSSWDRGIWGYTF. CDR3 coding DNA: TGTGCCAGCAGCTCCTGGGACAGGGGAATTTGGGGCTACACCTTC.

For the CDR3, the DNA is TGTGCCAGCAGCCAAGTTAAGTCGGGGGGAGGTTCAAAAGAGACCCAGTACTTC. It is translated as CASSQVKSGGGSKETQYF. The genes are TRBV4-2 and TRBJ2-5, with TRBD2 matching 7 bases. There are 18 residues in the CDR3. From germline, CDR1 is LGHNA and CDR2 YNFKEQ. The V and J ends lost 1 base and 3 bases, in that order; junction bases with no gene match: 14.

The chain uses TRBV28 and TRBJ2-2, with 15 bases identical to TRBD2. Germline-derived CDR1 and CDR2 are MDHEN and SYDVKM. This CDR3 spans 19 amino acids. The V gene end was trimmed by 6 bases and the J gene end by 7 bases; junction bases not matched to a gene: 15. CDR3 protein: CASSRGWTSGRALYGELFF. In nucleotides, the CDR3 is TGTGCCAGCAGCAGGGGGTGGACTAGCGGGAGGGCCTTATACGGGGAGCTGTTTTTT.

The CDR3 here is CASSGSGTGVRHEQYF. CDR3 in DNA: TGTGCCAGCAGTGGCTCCGGGACAGGGGTAAGGCACGAGCAGTACTTC. The chain employs TRBV27 and TRBJ2-7, with TRBD1 matching 10 bases. The germline CDR1 and CDR2 sequences are MNHEY and SMNVEV (reference sequence). This CDR3 has 16 amino acids. V was clipped by 5 bases and J by 5 bases; unmatched bases: 12.

The table lists this clone with a few counts. The J gene is TRBJ2-7, the V gene TRBV6-6, with 7 nucleotides matching TRBD1. Germline trimming cut 7 bases from V and 3 bases from J; bases unmatched to any gene: 9. The CDR3 sequence is 14 residues long. Germline CDR1 is MNHNY and CDR2 is SVGAGI (reference sequence). Here the CDR3 DNA reads TGTGCCAGCAATAGACAGGGTCTTATCTACGAGCAGTACTTC. This sequence encodes CASNRQGLIYEQYF.

The V and J genes are TRBV5-4 and TRBJ2-2; D uncertain. V was cut by 4 bases and J by 4 bases, with 11 bases left in between. CDR3 length: 14 amino acids. In germline, CDR1 is SGHNT, CDR2 YYREEE (reference sequence). CDR3 bases: TGTGCCAGCAGCCCTGGGTCTGTCACCGGGGAGCTGTTTTTT. Protein: CASSPGSVTGELFF. The variable domain in full, with the rest retrieved from reference TRBV5-4 and TRBJ2-2, is ETGVTQSPTHLIKTRGQQVTLRCSSQSGHNTVSWYQQALGQGPQFIFQYYREEENGRGNFPPRFSGLQFPNYSSELNVNALELDDSALYLCASSPGSVTGELFFGEGSRLTVL.

The chain links TRBV19 to TRBJ1-1; 8 bases are shared with TRBD1. Per germline, CDR1 LNHDA and CDR2 SQIVND (reference sequence). The ends lost 5 bases at V and 0 bases at J; junction bases unmatched: 8. The CDR3 loop spans 16 amino acids. The CDR3 sequence is CASSLKDRGLNTEAFF. The CDR3 bases are TGTGCCAGTAGTCTTAAAGACAGGGGCCTGAACACTGAAGCTTTCTTT. The full variable domain, in which reference TRBV19 and TRBJ1-1 provide the parts outside the CDR3, is DGGITQSPKYLFRKEGQNVTLSCEQNLNHDAMYWYRQDPGQGLRLIYYSQIVNDFQKGDIAEGYSVSREKKESFPLTVTSAQKNPTAFYLCASSLKDRGLNTEAFFGQGTRLTVV.

This chain connects TRBV7-9 to TRBJ1-1; D might be TRBD1 (6 bases). The V gene lost 5 bases and the J gene lost 4 bases, with 14 bases spanning the gap. Germline V gene lookup returns CDR1 SEHNR and CDR2 FQNEAQ (reference sequence). This CDR3 comprises 14 residues. CDR3: CASSQRGGGTEAFF. CDR3 DNA sequence: TGTGCCAGCAGCCAGCGTGGAGGGGGCACTGAAGCTTTCTTT.

The V call is TRBV7-7, the J call TRBJ2-7; D gene ambiguous. Trimming removed 5 bases at V and 6 bases at J, with 14 bases between. The CDR3 loop spans 13 amino acids. Germline values: CDR1 SSHAT, CDR2 FNYEAQ (reference sequence). CDR3 in DNA: TGTGCCAGCAGCCCTAACCCGACCGGCGAGCAGTACTTC. Protein: CASSPNPTGEQYF.

This clone was detected a few times. The chain recombines TRBV6-4 with TRBJ2-5; no firm D call. This CDR3 has 12 amino acids. Germline values: CDR1 MRHNA, CDR2 SNTAGT. V lost 4 bases, J lost 3 bases, and 6 bases lay in between. The CDR3 nucleotides read TGTGCCAGCAGTGGCTGGAAAGAGACCCAGTACTTC. This sequence encodes CASSGWKETQYF.

This chain links TRBV5-6 with TRBJ2-3; no clear D. The CDR3 is 17 amino acids. With 2 bases removed from V and 3 bases from J, the gap between germline ends came to 19 bases. Germline V gives CDR1 SGHDT, CDR2 YYEEEE. In nucleotides, the CDR3 is TGTGCCAGCAGCTTTAAAGTTGGGCAGGCTTCAACAGATACGCAGTATTTT. Amino acid sequence: CASSFKVGQASTDTQYF.